The following is a TCR beta chain sequence with its context. The target antigen is unknown. The record originates from a study of cytomegalovirus exposure and HLA in healthy donors. General study points: Diagnosis of cytomegalovirus status made by the classifier reportedly showed high specificity and sensitivity. Associated with cytomegalovirus, according to the listing, were some 180 TCR beta chains.

As for the donors, each was a healthy bone marrow donor. PCR primers comprised 60 Vbeta and 13 Jbeta primers. As originally analysed: In a later analysis, 80 million to 100 million unique TCR beta chains included roughly 11 million shared by two or more donors. Clones were sequenced by immunoSEQ multiplex PCR, and TCRdb holds only the in-frame ones, with some missing. D and trimming were read from the DNA, whereas the V and J calls and clone size are those reported in that table. The data show 100,000 to 150,000 clones, 77% seen once. Sequenced input: PBMCs. This TCR was recovered from a woman between 40 and 50 years old in good health and CMV-seropositive.

In DNA, the CDR3 is TGTGCCAGCAGGTCGGACAGGGAGGGCGGGGAGCTGTTTTTT. Translated, it gives CASRSDREGGELFF. J is TRBJ2-2 and V is TRBV5-4, with a tentative D call TRBD1 (8 bases). CDR1 is SGHNT and CDR2 is YYREEE in the germline V gene (reference sequence). The V gene lost 5 bases and the J gene lost 7 bases, with 15 bases spanning the gap. This CDR3 has 14 residues.